This is a list of T cell receptor beta chains from one sample in a study of cytomegalovirus exposure and HLA in healthy donors. The protocol was immunoSEQ multiplex PCR, while the TCRdb copy is restricted to in-frame clones and leaves out a portion. The sample lists 100,000 or so clones, approximately 86% occurring once. The specimen was PBMCs. The receptors originated from a woman in her late teens or twenties in good health and CMV-seropositive. The conserved cysteine and the conserved F or W are not part of the CDR3 here.

V gene: TRBV18
J gene: TRBJ2-1
CDR3 protein: ASSPPELEQF

V gene: TRBV5-6
J gene: TRBJ1-5
CDR3 protein: ASSSDSGSNQPQH

V gene: TRBV6-1
J gene: TRBJ2-7
CDR3 protein: ASRPGGAGSYEQY

V gene: TRBV19
J gene: TRBJ2-1
CDR3 protein: ASRSGRGYNEQF

V gene: TRBV12-5
J gene: TRBJ1-2
CDR3 protein: ASATPGQVGGYT

V gene: TRBV27
J gene: TRBJ2-7
CDR3 protein: ASSWQGHAYEQY

V gene: TRBV19
J gene: TRBJ2-7
CDR3 protein: ASSPTGGARSYEQY

V gene: TRBV4-1
J gene: TRBJ2-3
CDR3 protein: ASSQPRTSGRASTDTQY

V gene: TRBV12-5
J gene: TRBJ1-1
CDR3 protein: ASGLVLNRGPAEAF

V gene: TRBV5-5
J gene: TRBJ2-1
CDR3 protein: ASSLWQSYNEQF

V gene: TRBV9
J gene: TRBJ1-2
CDR3 protein: ASSGPTGSDYGYT

V gene: TRBV27
J gene: TRBJ2-1
CDR3 protein: ASSTQAYNEQF

V gene: TRBV4-2
J gene: TRBJ2-7
CDR3 protein: ASSLREISYEQY

V gene: TRBV6-1
J gene: TRBJ2-5
CDR3 protein: ASSEALSQGY

V gene: TRBV29-1
J gene: TRBJ2-7
CDR3 protein: SVLGAGSYEQY

V gene: TRBV7-8
J gene: TRBJ1-1
CDR3 protein: ASLLGRSMNTEAF

V gene: TRBV28
J gene: TRBJ1-2
CDR3 protein: ASRRTGESYT

V gene: TRBV6-1
J gene: TRBJ2-7
CDR3 protein: ASAGTGVDEQY

V gene: TRBV4-1
J gene: TRBJ2-7
CDR3 protein: ASSQRGPLLNYEQY

V gene: TRBV6-7
J gene: TRBJ2-1
CDR3 protein: ASSYRTVKPNNEQF

V gene: TRBV15
J gene: TRBJ2-1
CDR3 protein: ATSRDRLGDGEQF

V gene: TRBV15
J gene: TRBJ2-5
CDR3 protein: ATSWGGGAQETQY

V gene: TRBV14
J gene: TRBJ1-1
CDR3 protein: ASSQAGSGEAF